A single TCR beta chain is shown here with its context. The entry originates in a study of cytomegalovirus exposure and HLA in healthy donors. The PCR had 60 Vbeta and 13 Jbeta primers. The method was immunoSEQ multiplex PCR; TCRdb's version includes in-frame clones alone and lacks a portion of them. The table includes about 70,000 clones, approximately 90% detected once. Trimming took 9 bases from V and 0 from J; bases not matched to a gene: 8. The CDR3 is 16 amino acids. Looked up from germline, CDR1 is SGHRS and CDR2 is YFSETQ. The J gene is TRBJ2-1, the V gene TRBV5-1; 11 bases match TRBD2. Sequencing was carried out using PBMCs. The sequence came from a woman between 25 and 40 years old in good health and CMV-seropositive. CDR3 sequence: CANTTSGMSSYNEQFF. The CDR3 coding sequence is TGCGCCAATACGACTAGCGGGATGAGCTCCTACAATGAGCAGTTCTTC.